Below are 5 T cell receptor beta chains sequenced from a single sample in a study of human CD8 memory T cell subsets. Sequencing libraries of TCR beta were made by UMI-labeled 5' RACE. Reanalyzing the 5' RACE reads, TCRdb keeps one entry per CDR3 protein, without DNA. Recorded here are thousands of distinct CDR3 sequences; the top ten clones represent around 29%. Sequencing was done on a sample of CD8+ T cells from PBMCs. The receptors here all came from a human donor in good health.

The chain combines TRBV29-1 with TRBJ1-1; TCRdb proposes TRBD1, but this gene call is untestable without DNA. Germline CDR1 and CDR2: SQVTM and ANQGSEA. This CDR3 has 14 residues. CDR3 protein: CSVEDRQGGTEAFF.

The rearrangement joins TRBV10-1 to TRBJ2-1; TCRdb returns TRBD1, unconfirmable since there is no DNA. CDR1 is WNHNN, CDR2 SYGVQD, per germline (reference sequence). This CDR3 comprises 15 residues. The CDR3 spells CASSGTSSSYNEQFF.

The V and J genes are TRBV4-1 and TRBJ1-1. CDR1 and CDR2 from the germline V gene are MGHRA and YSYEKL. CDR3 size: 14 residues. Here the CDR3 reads CASSQEAGNTEAFF.

CDR3 residues: CASSLFGDGETQYF. The chain combines TRBV28 with TRBJ2-5. Germline V gives CDR1 MDHEN, CDR2 SYDVKM. The CDR3 is made up of 14 amino acids.

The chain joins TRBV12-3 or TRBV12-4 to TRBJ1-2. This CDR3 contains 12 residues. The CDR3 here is CASSLNFDGYTF.